Below are 6 T cell receptor beta chains sequenced from a single sample in a study of siplizumab effects on memory and regulatory T cells. Profiled with immunoSEQ multiplex PCR; TCRdb holds only in-frame clones, not every one. The table records under 70,000 clones, around 80% of them present only once. The sample comprised memory CD4+ T cells sorted from blood. These receptor sequences come from a human donor in good health.

This sequence joins TRBV4-1 and TRBJ2-3; D is perhaps TRBD2 (5 bases). V lost 0 bases and J lost 12, with 10 bases in between. Germline V gene data show CDR1 as MGHRA and CDR2 as YSYEKL. The CDR3 is 12 residues long. The CDR3 sequence: CASSQDGKQQYF. The CDR3 DNA reads as TGCGCCAGCAGCCAAGACGGGAAACAACAGTATTTT.

This chain links TRBV27 with TRBJ1-4, with D perhaps matching TRBD1 (5 bases). Per germline, CDR1 MNHEY and CDR2 SMNVEV (reference sequence). This CDR3 contains 16 residues. V was trimmed by 4 bases and J by 3 bases, leaving 15 bases between them. Here the CDR3 DNA reads TGTGCCAGCAGTTCCTTAACAGGAGGACCTAATGAAAAACTGTTTTTT. This translates into CASSSLTGGPNEKLFF.

V gene TRBV5-4 combines with J gene TRBJ2-7; TRBD2 matches at 7 bases. With V trimmed by 3 bases and J by 6 bases, 6 bases remained unmatched. CDR3 length equals 13 residues. The V gene's germline CDR1 is SGHNT and CDR2 YYREEE (reference sequence). CDR3 nucleotide sequence: TGTGCCAGCAGCTCGGGGGGTCTTTCCGAGCAGTACTTC. Protein sequence: CASSSGGLSEQYF.

The V gene is TRBV29-1, the J gene TRBJ2-1, with TRBD1 matching over 7 bases. The CDR3 runs to 13 residues. The J segment lost 4 bases and the V segment lost 7 bases, leaving 7 bases of the junction unmatched. Germline loops: CDR1 SQVTM, CDR2 ANQGSEA. CDR3: CSAYRGTYNEQFF. Here the CDR3 DNA reads TGCAGCGCGTACAGGGGTACATACAATGAGCAGTTCTTC.

This clone has just a few counts. The chain is built from TRBV15 and TRBJ1-2; a possible D gene is TRBD1 (5 bases). The CDR3 is made up of 14 amino acids. The ends were cut back, 4 bases at V and 8 bases at J, with 17 bases in the middle. The V gene's germline CDR1 is LNHNV and CDR2 YYDKDF (reference sequence). The CDR3 DNA reads TGTGCCACCAGCAACCCCGGGAGGGGATGGGGCTACACCTTC. It encodes CATSNPGRGWGYTF.

The CDR3 sequence is CASSYPPRDYGYTF. The CDR3 DNA reads as TGTGCCAGCAGTTACCCACCCAGGGACTATGGCTACACCTTC. The chain is built from TRBV6-5 and TRBJ1-2; D might be TRBD1 (5 bases). Trimming took off 2 bases at V and 3 bases at J, with 10 bases between the two ends. Germline-derived CDR1 and CDR2 are MNHEY and SVGAGI. The CDR3 sequence is 14 residues long.